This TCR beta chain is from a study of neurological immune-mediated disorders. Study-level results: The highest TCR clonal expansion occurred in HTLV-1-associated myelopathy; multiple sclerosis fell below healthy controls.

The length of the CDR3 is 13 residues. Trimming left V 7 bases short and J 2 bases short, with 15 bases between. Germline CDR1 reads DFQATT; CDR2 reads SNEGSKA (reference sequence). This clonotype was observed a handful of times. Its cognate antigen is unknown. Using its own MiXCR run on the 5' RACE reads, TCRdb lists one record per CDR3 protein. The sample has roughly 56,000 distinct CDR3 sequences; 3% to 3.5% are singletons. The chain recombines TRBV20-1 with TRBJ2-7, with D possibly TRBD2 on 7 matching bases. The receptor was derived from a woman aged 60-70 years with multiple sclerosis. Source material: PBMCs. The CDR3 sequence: CSVAAGAPYEQYF. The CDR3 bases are TGCAGTGTTGCGGCGGGGGCCCCCTACGAGCAGTACTTC.